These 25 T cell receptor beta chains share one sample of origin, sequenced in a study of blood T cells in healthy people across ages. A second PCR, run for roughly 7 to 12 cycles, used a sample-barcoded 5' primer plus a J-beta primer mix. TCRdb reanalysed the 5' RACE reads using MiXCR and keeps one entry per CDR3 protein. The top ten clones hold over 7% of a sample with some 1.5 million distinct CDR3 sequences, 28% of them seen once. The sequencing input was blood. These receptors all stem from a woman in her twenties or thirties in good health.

CDR3 protein: CASSPSSGSLYGYTF. The CDR3 DNA sequence: TGTGCCAGCTCACCGAGCAGTGGCAGCCTCTATGGCTACACCTTC. This chain links TRBV18 with TRBJ1-2; D not certain. The germline V gene encodes CDR1 KGHSH and CDR2 LQKENI. The V gene lost 3 bases and the J gene lost 4 bases, with 15 bases spanning the gap. This CDR3 contains 15 residues.

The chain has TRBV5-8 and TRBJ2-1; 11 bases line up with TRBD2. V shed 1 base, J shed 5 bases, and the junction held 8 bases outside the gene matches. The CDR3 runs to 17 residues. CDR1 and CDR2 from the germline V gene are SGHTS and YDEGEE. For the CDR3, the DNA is TGTGCCAGCAGCTTGTTCTTTCGACTAGCGGGGAACAATGAGCAGTTCTTC. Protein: CASSLFFRLAGNNEQFF.

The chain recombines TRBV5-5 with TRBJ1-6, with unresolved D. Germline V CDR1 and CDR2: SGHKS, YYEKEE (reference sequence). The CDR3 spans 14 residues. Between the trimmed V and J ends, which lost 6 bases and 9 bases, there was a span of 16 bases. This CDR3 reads CASNPGSSASPLHF. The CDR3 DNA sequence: TGTGCCAGCAACCCCGGGTCGTCGGCTTCACCCCTCCACTTT.

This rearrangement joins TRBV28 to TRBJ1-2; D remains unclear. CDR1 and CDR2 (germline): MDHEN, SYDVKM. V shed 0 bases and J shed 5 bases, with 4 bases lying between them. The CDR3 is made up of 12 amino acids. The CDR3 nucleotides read TGTGCCAGCAGTTTATGGCAGTATGGCTACACCTTC. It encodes CASSLWQYGYTF.

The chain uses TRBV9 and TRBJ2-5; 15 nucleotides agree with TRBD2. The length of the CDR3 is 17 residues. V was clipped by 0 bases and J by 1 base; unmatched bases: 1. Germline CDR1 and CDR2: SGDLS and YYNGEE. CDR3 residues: CASSVGGLAGGQETQYF. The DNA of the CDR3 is TGTGCCAGCAGCGTAGGGGGACTAGCGGGGGGCCAAGAGACCCAGTACTTC.

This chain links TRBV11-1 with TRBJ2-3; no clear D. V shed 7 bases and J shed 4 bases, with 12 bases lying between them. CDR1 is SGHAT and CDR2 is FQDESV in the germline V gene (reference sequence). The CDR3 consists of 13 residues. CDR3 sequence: CASTTASPDTQYF. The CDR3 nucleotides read TGTGCCAGCACCACCGCATCCCCAGATACGCAGTATTTT.

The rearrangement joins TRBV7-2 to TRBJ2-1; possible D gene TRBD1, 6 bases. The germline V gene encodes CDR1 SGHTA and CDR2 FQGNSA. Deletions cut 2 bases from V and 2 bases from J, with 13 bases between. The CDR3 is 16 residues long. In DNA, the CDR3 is TGTGCCAGCAGCTTAAGGCTGGGGGCCGCCTACAATGAGCAGTTCTTC. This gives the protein CASSLRLGAAYNEQFF.

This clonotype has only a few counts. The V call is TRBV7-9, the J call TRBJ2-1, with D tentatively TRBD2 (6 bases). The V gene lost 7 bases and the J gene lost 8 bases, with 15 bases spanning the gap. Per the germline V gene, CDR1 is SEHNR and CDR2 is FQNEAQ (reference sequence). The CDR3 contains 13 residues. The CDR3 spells CASNLGRSDEQFF. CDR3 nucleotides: TGTGCCAGCAACCTGGGGAGGTCCGATGAGCAGTTCTTC.

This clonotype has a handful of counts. CDR3 in amino acids: CSVVALSETQYF. Written as DNA, the CDR3 is TGCAGCGTTGTCGCCCTCTCGGAGACCCAGTACTTC. The V call is TRBV29-1, the J call TRBJ2-5; D call uncertain. Trimming took off 4 bases at V and 5 bases at J, with 11 bases between the two ends. Germline V gene sequence: CDR1 SQVTM, CDR2 ANQGSEA. The CDR3 runs 12 residues. Variable domain in full (rest from reference TRBV29-1 and TRBJ2-5): SAVISQKPSRDICQRGTSLTIQCQVDSQVTMMFWYRQQPGQSLTLIATANQGSEATYESGFVIDKFPISRPNLTFSTLTVSNMSPEDSSIYLCSVVALSETQYFGPGTRLLVL.

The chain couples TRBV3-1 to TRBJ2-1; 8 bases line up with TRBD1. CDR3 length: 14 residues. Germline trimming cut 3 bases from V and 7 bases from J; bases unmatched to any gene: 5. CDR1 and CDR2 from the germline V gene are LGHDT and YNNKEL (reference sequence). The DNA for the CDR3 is TGTGCCAGCAGCCAGCAGGGGGCGGTGAATGAGCAGTTCTTC. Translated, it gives CASSQQGAVNEQFF.

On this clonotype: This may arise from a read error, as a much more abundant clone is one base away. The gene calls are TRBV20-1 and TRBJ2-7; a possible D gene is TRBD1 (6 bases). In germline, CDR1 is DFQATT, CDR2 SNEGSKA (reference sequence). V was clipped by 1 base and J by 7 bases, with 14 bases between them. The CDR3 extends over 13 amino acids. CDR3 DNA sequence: TGCAGTGCTAGAGGGACAGAACACAATGAGCAGTACTTC. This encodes CSARGTEHNEQYF.

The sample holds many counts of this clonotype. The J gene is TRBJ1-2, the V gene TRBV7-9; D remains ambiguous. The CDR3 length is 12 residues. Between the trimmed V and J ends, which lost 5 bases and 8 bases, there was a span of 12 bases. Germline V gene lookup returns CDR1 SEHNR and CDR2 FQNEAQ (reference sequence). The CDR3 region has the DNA TGTGCCAGCAGCGAACCCCAAGGCGGCTACACCTTC. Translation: CASSEPQGGYTF.

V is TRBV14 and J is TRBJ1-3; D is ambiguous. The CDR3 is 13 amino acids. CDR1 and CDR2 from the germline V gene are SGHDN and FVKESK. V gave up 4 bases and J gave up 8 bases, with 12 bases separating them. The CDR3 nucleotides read TGTGCCAGCAGCCGGGAGTTGCGGGACACCATATATTTT. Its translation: CASSRELRDTIYF.

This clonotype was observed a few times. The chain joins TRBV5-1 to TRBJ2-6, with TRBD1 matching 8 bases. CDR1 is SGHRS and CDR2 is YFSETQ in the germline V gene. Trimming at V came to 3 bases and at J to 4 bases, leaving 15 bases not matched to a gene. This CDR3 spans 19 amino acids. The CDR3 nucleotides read TGCGCCAGCAGCTCACCACGGGACAGGCCGAGGAGGGGGGCCAACGTCCTGACTTTC. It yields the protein CASSSPRDRPRRGANVLTF.

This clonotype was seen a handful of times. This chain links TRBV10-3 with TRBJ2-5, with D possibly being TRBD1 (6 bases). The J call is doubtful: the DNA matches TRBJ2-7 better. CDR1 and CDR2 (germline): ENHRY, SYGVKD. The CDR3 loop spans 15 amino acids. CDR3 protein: CAIRGATGSPLEQYF. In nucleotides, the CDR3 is TGTGCCATCAGGGGAGCGACAGGAAGCCCCCTCGAGCAGTACTTC.

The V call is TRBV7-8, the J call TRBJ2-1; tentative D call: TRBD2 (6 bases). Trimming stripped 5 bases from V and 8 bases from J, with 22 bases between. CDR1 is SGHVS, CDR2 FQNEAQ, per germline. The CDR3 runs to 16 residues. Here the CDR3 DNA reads TGTGCCAGCAGCCTCTATGGCGGGATGAATCAGTATGAGCAGTTCTTC. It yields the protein CASSLYGGMNQYEQFF. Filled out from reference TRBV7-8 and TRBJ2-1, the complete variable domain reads GAGVSQSPRYKVAKRGQDVALRCDPISGHVSLFWYQQALGQGPEFLTYFQNEAQLDKSGLPSDRFFAERPEGSVSTLKIQRTQQEDSAVYLCASSLYGGMNQYEQFFGPGTRLTVL.

In DNA, the CDR3 is TGTGCCACCAGTGAACCCAGCGGGAGTGGGACCAATGAGCAGTTCTTC. This codes for CATSEPSGSGTNEQFF. The V gene is TRBV24-1, the J gene TRBJ2-1; TRBD2 aligns across 8 bases. Germline loops: CDR1 KGHDR, CDR2 SFDVKD. The CDR3 loop spans 16 amino acids. V dropped 4 bases and J dropped 6; count of bases not matched to a gene: 10.

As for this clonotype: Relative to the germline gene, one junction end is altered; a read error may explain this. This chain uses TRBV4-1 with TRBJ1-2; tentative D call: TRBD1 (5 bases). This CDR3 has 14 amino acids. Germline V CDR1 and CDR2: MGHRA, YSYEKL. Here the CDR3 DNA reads TGCGCCAACAGCCACCCGGACGGGGCCGATGGCTACACCTTC. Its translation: CANSHPDGADGYTF.

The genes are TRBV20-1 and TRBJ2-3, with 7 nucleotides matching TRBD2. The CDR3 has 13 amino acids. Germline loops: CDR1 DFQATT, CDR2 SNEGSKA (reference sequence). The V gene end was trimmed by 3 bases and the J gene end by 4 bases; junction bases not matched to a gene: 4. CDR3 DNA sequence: TGCAGTGCTAGTGGGGGGGGACCAGATACGCAGTATTTT. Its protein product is CSASGGGPDTQYF.

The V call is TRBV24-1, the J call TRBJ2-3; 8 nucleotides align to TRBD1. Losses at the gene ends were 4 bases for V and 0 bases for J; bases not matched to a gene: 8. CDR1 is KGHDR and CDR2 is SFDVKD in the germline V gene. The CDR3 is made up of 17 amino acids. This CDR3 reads CATSECVQGGSTDTQYF. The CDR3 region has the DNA TGTGCCACCAGTGAATGCGTACAGGGGGGTAGCACAGATACGCAGTATTTT.

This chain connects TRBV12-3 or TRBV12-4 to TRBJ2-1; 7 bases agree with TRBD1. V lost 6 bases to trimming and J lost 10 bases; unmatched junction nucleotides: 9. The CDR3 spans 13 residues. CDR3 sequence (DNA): TGTGCCAGCAGCCGGTCGACAGGGATCGAGCAGTTCTTC. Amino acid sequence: CASSRSTGIEQFF.

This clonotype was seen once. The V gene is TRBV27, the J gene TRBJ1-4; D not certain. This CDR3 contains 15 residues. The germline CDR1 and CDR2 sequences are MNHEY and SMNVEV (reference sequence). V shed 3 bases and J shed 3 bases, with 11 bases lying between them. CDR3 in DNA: TGTGCCAGCAGTTTCCTGGGCGGGGCTAATGAAAAACTGTTTTTT. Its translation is CASSFLGGANEKLFF.

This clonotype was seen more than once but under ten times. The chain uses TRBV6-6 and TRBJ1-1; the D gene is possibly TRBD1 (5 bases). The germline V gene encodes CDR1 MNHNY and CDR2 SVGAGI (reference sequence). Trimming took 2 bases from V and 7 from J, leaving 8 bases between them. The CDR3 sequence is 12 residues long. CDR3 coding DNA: TGTGCCAGCAGTTACACTGGGGGTGAAGCTTTCTTT. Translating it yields CASSYTGGEAFF.

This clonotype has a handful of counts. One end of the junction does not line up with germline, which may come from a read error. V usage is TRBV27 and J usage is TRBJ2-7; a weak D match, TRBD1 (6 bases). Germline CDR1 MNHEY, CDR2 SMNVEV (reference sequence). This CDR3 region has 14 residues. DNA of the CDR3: TGTGTCAGCATGGGTCAGGGGATATCCTACGAGCAGTACTTC. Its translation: CVSMGQGISYEQYF.

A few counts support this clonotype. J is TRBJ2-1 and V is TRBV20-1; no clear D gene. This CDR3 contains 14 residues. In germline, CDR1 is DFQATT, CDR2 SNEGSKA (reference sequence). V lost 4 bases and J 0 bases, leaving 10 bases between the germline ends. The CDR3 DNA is TGCAGTGCTACTGCGCAAAGCTCCTACAATGAGCAGTTCTTC. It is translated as CSATAQSSYNEQFF.